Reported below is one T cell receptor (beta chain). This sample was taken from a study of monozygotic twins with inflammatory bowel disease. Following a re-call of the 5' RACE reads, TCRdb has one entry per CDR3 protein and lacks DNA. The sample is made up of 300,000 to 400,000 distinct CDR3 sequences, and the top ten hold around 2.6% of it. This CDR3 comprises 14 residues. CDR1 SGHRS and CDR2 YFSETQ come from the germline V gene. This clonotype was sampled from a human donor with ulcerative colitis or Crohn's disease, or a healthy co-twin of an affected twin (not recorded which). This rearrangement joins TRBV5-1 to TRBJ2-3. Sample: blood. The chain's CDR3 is CASSLWQGTDTQYF.